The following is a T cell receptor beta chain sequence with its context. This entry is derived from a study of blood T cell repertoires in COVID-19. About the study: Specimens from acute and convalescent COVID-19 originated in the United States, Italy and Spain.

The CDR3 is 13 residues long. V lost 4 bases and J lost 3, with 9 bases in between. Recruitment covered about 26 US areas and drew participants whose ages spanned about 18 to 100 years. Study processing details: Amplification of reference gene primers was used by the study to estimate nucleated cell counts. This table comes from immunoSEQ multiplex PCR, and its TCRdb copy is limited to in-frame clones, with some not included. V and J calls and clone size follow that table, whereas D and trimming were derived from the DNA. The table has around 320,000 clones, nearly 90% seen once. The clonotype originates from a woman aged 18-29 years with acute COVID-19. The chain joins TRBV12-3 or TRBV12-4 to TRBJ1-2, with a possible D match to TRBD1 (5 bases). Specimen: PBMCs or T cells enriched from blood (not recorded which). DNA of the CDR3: TGTGCCAGCAGTTCGGCCAGGGACTATGGCTACACCTTC. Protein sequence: CASSSARDYGYTF.